The 4 T cell receptor beta chains reported below all come from one sample, sequenced in a study of blood T cell repertoires in COVID-19. The protocol was immunoSEQ multiplex PCR, while the TCRdb copy is restricted to in-frame clones and leaves out a portion. The sample consists of about 140,000 clones, about 82% of them appearing once. The sample comprised peripheral blood. The receptors derive from a woman older than 75 with active or convalescent COVID-19.

This clone has just one count. The CDR3 protein is CASRGIRQGGQPQHF. CDR3 DNA: TGTGCCAGCAGAGGCATTAGGCAGGGTGGACAGCCCCAGCATTTT. The rearrangement uses TRBV27 and TRBJ1-5; D is possibly TRBD1 (5 bases). Trimming shortened V by 6 bases and J by 7 bases, and 19 bases separated the two germline ends. Germline-derived CDR1 and CDR2 are MNHEY and SMNVEV (reference sequence). This CDR3 contains 15 residues.

The chain employs TRBV5-1 and TRBJ2-1; the match to TRBD1 covers 8 bases. The CDR3 runs 14 residues. V trimming: 4 bases; J trimming: 5 bases; junction bases outside the gene matches: 5. Germline CDR1 reads SGHRS; CDR2 reads YFSETQ. CDR3 region: CASSPLTGDNEQFF. Here the CDR3 DNA reads TGCGCCAGCAGCCCGCTGACAGGGGACAATGAGCAGTTCTTC.

The CDR3 here is CASSPGQGFEQYF. For the CDR3, the DNA is TGTGCCAGCAGCCCGGGACAGGGTTTCGAGCAGTACTTC. The rearrangement joins TRBV5-4 to TRBJ2-7; TRBD1 agrees at 9 bases. The J segment lost 6 bases and the V segment lost 4 bases, leaving 5 bases of the junction unmatched. This CDR3 comprises 13 residues. CDR1 and CDR2 (germline): SGHNT, YYREEE (reference sequence).

The rearrangement links TRBV28 to TRBJ2-1; 12 bases fit TRBD2. The V gene's germline CDR1 is MDHEN and CDR2 SYDVKM. V lost 4 bases, J lost 4 bases, and 5 bases stayed unmatched. The CDR3 spans 16 residues. The CDR3 region has the DNA TGTGCCAGCAGTTCGACTAGCGGGGGAGAATACAATGAGCAGTTCTTC. It translates to CASSSTSGGEYNEQFF.